This T cell receptor beta chain was recorded in a study of cytomegalovirus exposure and HLA in healthy donors. The PCR had 60 Vbeta and 13 Jbeta primers. Original data processing: A later analysis counted around 80 million unique TCR beta chains, some 10 million shared. Using immunoSEQ multiplex PCR, the repertoire was profiled, and TCRdb retains in-frame clones only, with some absent. V and J calls and clone size come straight from that table; D and trimming were deduced from the DNA. The data show roughly 79,000 clones, and the top ten clones hold approximately 4.2%. This CDR3 is 17 amino acids long. Germline V CDR1 and CDR2: LNHDA, SQIVND (reference sequence). V was shortened by 3 bases and J by 6 bases, with 23 bases between the two germline ends.

V usage is TRBV19 and J usage is TRBJ1-2; D call uncertain. This TCR was recovered from a man aged 25 to 40 in good health and CMV-seronegative. The sample consisted of PBMCs. The CDR3 DNA sequence: TGTGCCAGTAGTATTCGGCCGGTCTCCACTGGAGTCAATGGCTACACCTTC. Protein: CASSIRPVSTGVNGYTF.